Listed below are T cell receptor beta chains from one sample, sequenced in a study of shared clonotypes between healthy human individuals. Some clones are missing from TCRdb's copy, which holds only in-frame ones; the method was immunoSEQ multiplex PCR. The sample has roughly 2.1 million clones; under 95% are singletons. Sample: naive CD8+ T cells from PBMCs. These receptors were collected from a man aged 18 to 30 in good health. Some clones in this sample may be carry-over from other donors' samples. Both conserved end residues are part of each CDR3. A D gene is named only where the DNA matches it firmly.

>TRBD1|14|TRBV27
CASSFRQGDTEAFF
>TRBD2|13|TRBV4-3
CASSHRTGGEQYF
>-|15|TRBV6-1
CASSEWAGAAGEQYF
>-|13|TRBV5-1
CASSLGGNTEAFF
>-|15|TRBV29-1
CSVFSGDSGANVLTF
>-|14|TRBV28
CASMGTWGNQPQHF
>TRBD1|19|TRBV7-9
CASSSIPGTDASGANVLTF
>-|15|TRBV6-5
CASSSGQGLNTEAFF
>-|12|TRBV28
CASSSTGGTQYF
>-|13|TRBV6-5
CASSYSTSVEQYF
>-|16|TRBV7-8
CASSLLPFGGAYEQYF
>-|11|TRBV2
CASSDGLGAFF
>-|14|TRBV7-8
CASSSRTGKETQYF
>-|16|TRBV4-1
CASSPGATGITYEQYF
>-|14|TRBV25-1
CASSHRVENRGLFF
>-|14|TRBV6-5
CASSFTESNTEAFF
>-|14|TRBV27
CASSLGQPGNEQFF
>-|14|TRBV29-1
CSVVGGTSSHGYTF
>-|14|TRBV6-5
CASRRQAGSYEQYF
>TRBD2|16|TRBV29-1
CSVEDPSGRVRDTQYF
>-|16|TRBV7-9
CASSFDREANTDTQYF
>-|14|TRBV27
CASTPGGLNNEQFF
>-|12|TRBV7-8
CASTPSSYEQYF
>-|14|TRBV4-1
CASSQDKGDYEQYF
>TRBD1|19|TRBV7-9
CASSLGRRGLLIVNTEAFF
>TRBD1|14|TRBV10-3
CAIRPGQATDTQYF
>-|14|TRBV19
CASSTGTRGTEAFF
>-|15|TRBV29-1
CSALSQGSPQETQYF
>-|15|TRBV19
CASSIGAGTSYEQYF
>-|15|TRBV7-9
CASSSAQEMNEKLFF
>TRBD2|16|TRBV6-6
CASRLAGVVRSYEQYF
>-|15|TRBV9
CASSGDPRKANVLTF
>TRBD2|18|TRBV9
CASSKGTSGSTPYNEQFF
>TRBD1|17|TRBV5-5
CASSLETGIVNYVEQYF
>TRBD1|16|TRBV19
CASSPRWGQAVYEQYF
>-|17|TRBV29-1
CSVDSETGVLPNYGYTF
>TRBD1|15|TRBV7-9
CASSRGQGRSYEQYF
>TRBD1|14|TRBV7-8
CASSPRDSNQPQHF
>TRBD1|13|TRBV2
CARRTGNQETQYF
>TRBD1|12|TRBV27
CASKGGEETQYF
>-|15|TRBV19
CASSARHAGSDEQYF
>TRBD1|16|TRBV7-7
CASSLGDRGSYNEQFF